This T cell receptor beta chain emerged from a study of technical replicates of blood from a handful of donors (dated by TCRdb to about 2017). Libraries were constructed by the immunoSEQ multiplex PCR assay. Here the immuneACCESS table is served through TCRdb, limited to in-frame sequences with V and J called. Missing clones are a known gap in these copies; in checked studies unresolved V genes cover under half, and the rest lacks a known reason. This sample comprises 85,000 to 100,000 clones, 95% of them detected only once. The ten biggest clones cover just over 0.2% of the sample. Taken from the germline V gene, the CDR1 and CDR2 loops are SGHVS and FNYEAQ. Trimming takes 8 bases off V and 8 bases off J; junction bases not matched to a gene: 9. The CDR3 holds 12 amino acids from the cysteine to the phenylalanine. Only the CDR3 part of the read is kept: 36 bases, read in frame from the first base.

Comment on this clone: Its antigen is unknown. No base quality information exists; no much larger clone differs at one position.

The clonotype comes from a human donor in good health. The sequence is built from TRBV7-6 and TRBJ2-7; 7 central nucleotides agree with TRBD1. The specimen sequenced was T cells isolated from PBMCs. The CDR3 has the sequence CASGTAVGQQYF. The DNA sequence is TGTGCCAGCGGGACAGCTGTAGGACAGCAGTACTTC.